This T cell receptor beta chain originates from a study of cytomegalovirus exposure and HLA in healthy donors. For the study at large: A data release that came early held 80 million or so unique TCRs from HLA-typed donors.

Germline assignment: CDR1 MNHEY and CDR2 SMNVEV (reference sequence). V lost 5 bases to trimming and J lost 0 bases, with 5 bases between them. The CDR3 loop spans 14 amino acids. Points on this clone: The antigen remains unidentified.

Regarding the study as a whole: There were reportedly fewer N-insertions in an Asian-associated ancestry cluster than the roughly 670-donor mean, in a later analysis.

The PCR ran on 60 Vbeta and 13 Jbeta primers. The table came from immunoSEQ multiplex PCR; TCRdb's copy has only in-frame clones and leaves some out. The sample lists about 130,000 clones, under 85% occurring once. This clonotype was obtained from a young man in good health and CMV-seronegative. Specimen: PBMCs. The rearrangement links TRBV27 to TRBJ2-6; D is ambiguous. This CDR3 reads CASSPISGANVLTF. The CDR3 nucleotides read TGTGCCAGCAGTCCAATCTCTGGGGCCAACGTCCTGACTTTC.